These 20 T cell receptor beta chains were sequenced from one sample in a study of shared clonotypes between healthy human individuals. TCRdb's copy holds only in-frame clones and misses some; the assay was immunoSEQ multiplex PCR. Of 2 million to 2.5 million clones listed, roughly 92% are singletons. Sequenced sample: naive CD4+ T cells from PBMCs. Subset given: CD45RA+ positively selected. The receptors originated from a man younger than 35 in good health. Some clones in this sample may be carry-over from other donors' samples.

The chain has TRBV2 and TRBJ2-7; TRBD2 matches 10 bases. Germline V CDR1 and CDR2: SNHLY, FYNNEI. The CDR3 is 17 residues long. With 6 bases clipped from V and 5 bases from J, the junction kept 16 bases outside the gene matches. CDR3 protein: CASRFSPASGRRDEQYF. The CDR3 region has the DNA TGTGCCAGCAGGTTTAGCCCTGCTAGCGGGAGAAGGGACGAGCAGTACTTC.

CDR3 DNA: TGTGCCAGCAGCTCAAAATCGGGGACCAACTATGGCTACACCTTC. Residues: CASSSKSGTNYGYTF. V usage is TRBV5-8 and J usage is TRBJ1-2; a weak D match, TRBD1 (5 bases). Between the trimmed V and J ends, which lost 3 bases and 2 bases, there was a span of 14 bases. Germline-derived CDR1 and CDR2 are SGHTS and YDEGEE. The CDR3 spans 15 residues.

The chain recombines TRBV5-1 with TRBJ2-4; D may be TRBD2 (5 bases). This CDR3 region has 15 residues. The ends were cut back, 3 bases at V and 0 bases at J, with 10 bases in the middle. Germline V gene lookup returns CDR1 SGHRS and CDR2 YFSETQ. The CDR3 DNA reads TGCGCCAGCAGCTCTGGACTGGCAGCCAAAAACATTCAGTACTTC. Encoded protein: CASSSGLAAKNIQYF.

This chain joins TRBV28 and TRBJ1-5; a weak D match, TRBD1 (5 bases). This CDR3 is built from 15 residues. The V gene's germline CDR1 is MDHEN and CDR2 SYDVKM. Trimming shortened V by 3 bases and J by 5 bases, and 14 bases separated the two germline ends. DNA of the CDR3: TGTGCCAGCAGTTTCCCTTGGGGCAGGGATCAGCCCCAGCATTTT. Translating it yields CASSFPWGRDQPQHF.

V and J are TRBV30 and TRBJ1-3; 8 nucleotides align to TRBD1. In germline, CDR1 is GTSNPN, CDR2 SVGIG (reference sequence). The ends lost 1 base at V and 3 bases at J; junction bases unmatched: 8. CDR3 length: 16 residues. CDR3 DNA sequence: TGTGCCTGGAGTGCCACAACAGGGGGTTATGGAAACACCATATATTTT. It encodes CAWSATTGGYGNTIYF.

V and J are TRBV5-1 and TRBJ1-2, with D unresolved. The V and J ends lost 0 bases and 2 bases respectively, with 8 bases between them. There are 14 residues in the CDR3. Germline V gives CDR1 SGHRS, CDR2 YFSETQ. CDR3 sequence reads: CASSLDSANYGYTF. DNA of the CDR3: TGCGCCAGCAGCTTGGACTCCGCAAACTATGGCTACACCTTC.

The V gene is TRBV5-4, the J gene TRBJ2-3; 11 nucleotides align to TRBD2. The germline CDR1 and CDR2 sequences are SGHNT and YYREEE (reference sequence). The CDR3 has 17 residues. Unmatched junction bases numbered 9, after V lost 1 base and J lost 5 bases. The CDR3 reads CASSLSLSGRARDTQYF. The CDR3 DNA reads TGTGCCAGCAGCTTGAGTCTTAGCGGGAGGGCCCGAGATACGCAGTATTTT. The full variable domain, its missing parts supplied by reference TRBV5-4 and TRBJ2-3, is ETGVTQSPTHLIKTRGQQVTLRCSSQSGHNTVSWYQQALGQGPQFIFQYYREEENGRGNFPPRFSGLQFPNYSSELNVNALELDDSALYLCASSLSLSGRARDTQYFGPGTRLTVL.

The chain uses TRBV5-1 and TRBJ2-7, with D unclear. The V gene's germline CDR1 is SGHRS and CDR2 YFSETQ. This CDR3 is built from 15 residues. V was pared by 5 bases and J by 3 bases, with 18 bases between. The CDR3 loop reads CASRNSRPESYEQYF. CDR3 DNA: TGCGCCAGCAGGAACAGCAGGCCGGAAAGCTACGAGCAGTACTTC. Variable domain in full (rest from reference TRBV5-1 and TRBJ2-7): KAGVTQTPRYLIKTRGQQVTLSCSPISGHRSVSWYQQTPGQGLQFLFEYFSETQRNKGNFPGRFSGRQFSNSRSEMNVSTLELGDSALYLCASRNSRPESYEQYFGPGTRLTVT.

V usage is TRBV6-5 and J usage is TRBJ1-3; 7 nucleotides align to TRBD1. This CDR3 comprises 15 residues. The germline CDR1 and CDR2 sequences are MNHEY and SVGAGI. J was trimmed by 0 bases and V by 6 bases; bases with no gene match: 5. As DNA, the CDR3 is TGTGCCAGCAGGCGCCGGGACAGCTCTGGAAACACCATATATTTT. Its protein product is CASRRRDSSGNTIYF.

The chain is built from TRBV4-2 and TRBJ1-2; perhaps TRBD1 as D (5 bases). Trimming took 6 bases from V and 3 from J, leaving 11 bases between them. CDR1 and CDR2 (germline): LGHNA, YNFKEQ. The CDR3 is 13 residues long. The CDR3 loop is CASRWGGDYGYTF. In DNA form, the CDR3 reads TGTGCCAGCAGATGGGGAGGGGACTATGGCTACACCTTC.

This rearrangement joins TRBV5-3 to TRBJ2-5; 10 bases map to TRBD2. TRBV5-3 carries the ORF label, with uncertain function. The trim removed 3 bases at V and 2 bases at J, leaving 10 bases unmatched. This CDR3 has 17 amino acids. The CDR3 sequence is CARSSWMLAGEQETQYF. CDR3 sequence (DNA): TGTGCCAGAAGCTCCTGGATGCTAGCGGGGGAACAAGAGACCCAGTACTTC.

The CDR3 reads CASSHLQGAGIYNEQFF. As DNA, the CDR3 is TGTGCCAGCAGCCACCTACAGGGGGCAGGGATTTACAATGAGCAGTTCTTC. The chain links TRBV11-2 to TRBJ2-1, with 9 bases aligning to TRBD1. Germline V gene data show CDR1 as SGHAT and CDR2 as FQNNGV. J gave up 4 bases and V 5 bases, and 12 bases lay outside the gene matches. This CDR3 spans 17 amino acids.

CDR3 in amino acids: CASSLSREVQFF. Here the CDR3 DNA reads TGTGCCAGCAGTTTATCTCGGGAAGTGCAGTTCTTC. The chain employs TRBV27 and TRBJ2-1; weak D call: TRBD2 (5 bases). The CDR3 is made up of 12 amino acids. The V gene lost 0 bases and the J gene lost 12 bases, with 9 bases spanning the gap. Looked up from germline, CDR1 is MNHEY and CDR2 is SMNVEV (reference sequence).

The chain joins TRBV14 to TRBJ2-3; the match to TRBD2 covers 13 bases. The J segment lost 6 bases and the V segment lost 5 bases, leaving 8 bases of the junction unmatched. The CDR3 contains 16 residues. CDR1 SGHDN and CDR2 FVKESK come from the germline V gene. The CDR3, as DNA: TGTGCCAGCAGCGCACCGGGACTAGCGGGGAGGGATACGCAGTATTTT. Translating it yields CASSAPGLAGRDTQYF.

Concerning this clone: The sample has other DNA sequences that encode this CDR3 too. V is TRBV9 and J is TRBJ2-2; TRBD1 is a possible D gene (5 bases). Per germline, CDR1 SGDLS and CDR2 YYNGEE. This CDR3 has 12 amino acids. Trimming cost V 4 bases and J 6 bases, with 7 bases left between them. CDR3 nucleotides: TGTGCCAGCAGCCCGACAGCCGGGGAGCTGTTTTTT. It encodes CASSPTAGELFF.

V and J are TRBV11-1 and TRBJ2-7, with D perhaps TRBD2 (5 bases). V lost 1 base and J 2 bases, leaving 6 bases between the germline ends. The CDR3 length is 13 residues. Per germline, CDR1 SGHAT and CDR2 FQDESV (reference sequence). The CDR3 DNA is TGTGCCAGCAGCTTAGGGACTCCCTACGAGCAGTACTTC. Its translation is CASSLGTPYEQYF.

A note on this clone: This sample also contains other DNA sequences that code for the same CDR3. The chain employs TRBV5-1 and TRBJ1-4; D perhaps matches TRBD1 (6 bases). Per germline, CDR1 SGHRS and CDR2 YFSETQ. The CDR3 is 14 residues long. V lost 5 bases and J 3 bases, leaving 11 bases between the germline ends. The CDR3 loop is CASRPTGSNEKLFF. DNA of the CDR3: TGCGCCAGCAGACCTACAGGGTCTAATGAAAAACTGTTTTTT.

This clone was detected once. This sample also contains other DNA sequences that code for the same CDR3. This chain joins TRBV20-1 and TRBJ2-3; D ambiguous. The CDR3 is made up of 11 amino acids. V lost 0 bases to trimming and J lost 5 bases, with 3 bases between them. Germline CDR1 reads DFQATT; CDR2 reads SNEGSKA (reference sequence). DNA for the CDR3: TGCAGTGCTAGAGAGGAAGATACGCAGTATTTT. Translating gives CSAREEDTQYF.

This rearrangement joins TRBV7-2 to TRBJ2-1, with D possibly called TRBD1 or TRBD2 (6 bases each). From germline, CDR1 is SGHTA and CDR2 FQGNSA. This CDR3 has 15 amino acids. V gave up 0 bases and J gave up 2 bases, with 8 bases separating them. The DNA for the CDR3 is TGTGCCAGCAGCTTAGCGGAGGGGGCCTACAATGAGCAGTTCTTC. It specifies CASSLAEGAYNEQFF.

The chain carries TRBV5-1 and TRBJ2-7; TRBD1 matches at 8 bases. The germline V gene encodes CDR1 SGHRS and CDR2 YFSETQ. This CDR3 has 15 residues. V lost 4 bases and J lost 0; bases outside the gene matches: 6. The CDR3 sequence is CASSREQGGSYEQYF. The CDR3 DNA sequence: TGCGCCAGCAGCCGAGAACAGGGGGGCTCCTACGAGCAGTACTTC.